By share of the sample, the clone carrying this TCR beta chain is medium-sized. Trimming took 5 bases from V and 4 from J, leaving 12 bases between them. Germline lookup yields CDR1 MNHEY and CDR2 SMNVEV (reference sequence). CDR3 length: 15 residues. This sample is part of a study of early T cells in non-severe SARS-CoV-2 infection. The TCR library protocol attached unique molecular identifiers to the individual cDNA molecules. MiXCR, run by TCRdb on the 5' RACE reads, gives a single entry per CDR3 protein. The data contain over 35,000 distinct CDR3 sequences, 5.5% to 7.5% of them seen just once; the ten biggest clones take up roughly 20%.

J is TRBJ2-6 and V is TRBV27, with D unclear. The TCR originated in an adult who was a healthcare worker with PCR-confirmed SARS-CoV-2 infection or an uninfected control (not recorded which). Specimen: whole blood, collected at baseline. CDR3 protein: CASSLTVSGANVLTF. The CDR3 region has the DNA TGTGCCAGCAGTCTCACAGTTTCCGGGGCCAACGTCCTGACTTTC. The whole variable domain, remainder taken from reference TRBV27 and TRBJ2-6, is EAQVTQNPRYLITVTGKKLTVTCSQNMNHEYMSWYRQDPGLGLRQIYYSMNVEVTDKGDVPEGYKVSRKEKRNFPLILESPSPNQTSLYFCASSLTVSGANVLTFGAGSRLTVL.